A single T cell receptor beta chain is shown here with its context. This clonotype has just one count. What this receptor recognizes is not known. With a far larger clone one base away, a read error is the likely cause. This entry is derived from a study of regulatory T cells in long-lasting Graves disease (dated by TCRdb to 2020 to 2022). Broadly, across the study: Persistent Graves' disease was defined as persistently positive TSH receptor autoantibodies together with antithyroid drug treatment for over 5 years. Peripheral blood TCR sequencing and RNA sequencing compared persistent Graves' disease patients with newly diagnosed Graves' disease patients. The study took place in China and was registered as a clinical trial. A total of about 35 samples underwent TCR sequencing, from some 13 patients with persistent Graves' disease and 20 patients with newly diagnosed Graves' disease. Antithyroid drugs had been taken for 8.5 to 12 years on average by persistent Graves' disease patients in the clinical cohort.

Here is what the overall study found, with its caveats: TRBV28, TRBJ1-2 and TRBJ2-5 were preferentially used in persistent disease, while TRBV20-1 and TRBJ2-1 were favored in newly diagnosed disease. As a limitation, the authors acknowledged that the small sample size may reduce accuracy. More public clonotypes were shared among persistent patients (about 2,800) than among newly diagnosed patients (more than 950). Sequencing and analysis were limited to the TCR beta chain. Lower TCR Shannon entropy and fewer highly expanded clones were observed in persistent Graves' disease patients than in newly diagnosed patients, which suggested clonal expansion. Because the primary lesion, thyroid tissue, could not be accessed, the study looked at peripheral blood alone.

The time point label for this specimen denotes: persistent/refractory GD, antithyroid drugs over 5 years with positive TRAb. For both TCR sequencing and RNA sequencing, RNA was extracted from PBMCs in TRIzol. Graves' disease was diagnosed according to American Thyroid Association guidelines. Recruitment of patients was carried out at an endocrinology department in Xi'an, China. Each patient gave 8.5 to 9.5 milliliters of peripheral blood, collected in an EDTA anticoagulant tube. Ficoll Paque Plus density gradient separation was used to isolate PBMCs, and no additional T cell sorting was done. RNA quality was checked with an Agilent 2100 Bioanalyzer and agarose gel, and concentration with a NanoDrop 2000. Preparation of the library involved multiplex PCR. Sequencer: Illumina HiSeq 4000. TCR beta libraries were built with iRepertoire HTBI primers and Arm-PCR amplification of CDR3 regions. Before sequencing, the PCR products went through gel purification. From the authors' description of their analysis: A total of 62 TRBV and 14 TRBJ segments were identified across samples and were used for gene usage analysis of CDR3 amino acid clonotypes. COPE and FqMerger were used to merge filtered high-quality paired reads into contigs. Contigs were aligned with BLAST to IMGT TRBV, TRBD and TRBJ reference genes, and CDR3 was defined per IMGT. Clonotypes above 0.1% frequency were classified as highly expanded clones. Shannon entropy was used to measure repertoire diversity, and the Gini coefficient was used to measure V-J evenness. A clonotype found in more than one individual was treated as public. Clones were called with MiXCR by TCRdb after fastp trimmed the public reads at Q25, and only in-frame beta chains were retained. Each CDR3 protein gets just one entry, which takes the most common genes and DNA from the rows behind it. TCRdb, not the original authors, processed these V and J calls. For this sample the table gives 350,000 to 450,000 distinct CDR3 sequences, of which 21% were detected only once. Approximately 15% of the sample lies in the top ten.

The CDR3 numbers 13 residues from cysteine through phenylalanine. Only CDR3 DNA remains: 39 bases, in frame from the first base. CDR1 and CDR2 are read off the germline V gene as SGHDT and YYEEEE. The material was peripheral blood mononuclear cells (PBMCs), obtained when the disease was refractory, from a patient treated with antithyroid drugs. Recombination connected TRBV5-6 to TRBJ1-2, with 7 central nucleotides matching TRBD1. The receptor's source is a female donor with Graves disease. This receptor carries the CDR3 CASSGQVNYGCTF. The nucleotide sequence is given as TGTGCCAGCAGCGGACAGGTGAACTATGGCTGCACCTTC.